This T cell receptor (beta chain) is from a study of blood T cell repertoires in COVID-19 (dated by TCRdb to between 2020 and 2021). For the wider study: Samples from collaborators originated in the United States, Italy and Spain and spanned both the acute and convalescent phases of COVID-19. Samples were obtained from the ongoing ImmuneRACE study (first 160 participants) and from 1,000 to 1,500 subjects provided by 6 global collaborators. The repertoires were released in a freely available public database meant as a resource for research on the immune response to SARS-CoV-2. A de-identified subject ID, COVID-19 status, age in years and sex were almost always included in the sample metadata. The prospective study material was composed of cDNA or gDNA derived from T cells, B-cell-depleted T cells, or PBMCs. Subjects who had been exposed to COVID-19, were actively infected with it, or had recovered from it provided the deeply sampled blood TCRbeta repertoires that made up the dataset. Where HLA class I and class II types were available, the types were taken from metadata supplied by the sample provider, not from assay-based typing. Here is what the overall study found, with its caveats: The quantity of clinical and demographic metadata differed by source and by participant and was supplied without curation.

With respect to this clone: This receptor's antigen is unknown. No clone much larger than this one lies a single base away; base qualities are absent.

TCRbeta CDR3 regions were amplified from genomic DNA using the immunoSEQ Assay, a bias-controlled multiplex PCR. In the original analysis: Nucleated cell counts per sample were estimated from amplification of reference gene primers within the assay. To quantify the absolute abundance of each unique TCRbeta CDR3 rearrangement, sequence reads were collapsed and filtered. For each sample, productive Simpson clonality was calculated as the square root of Simpson's diversity index across productive rearrangements. TCRdb's version of the immuneACCESS table is confined to in-frame rearrangements and falls short of the full clone set. An unresolved V gene accounts for under half of the shortfall where checked; the remainder is of unknown origin. That table supplies the V and J calls and clone size; D and trimming were determined from the DNA. The sample table lists 130,000 or so clones, 88% of them with a count of one. The top ten clones comprise more than 1.5% of the sample.

Whole blood was collected in K2EDTA tubes by collaborating institutions according to the institutions' own protocols. For TCRbeta analysis, collaborators shipped samples in one of three forms: frozen whole blood, isolated PBMCs, or DNA extracted from either of those sample types. Trimming takes 6 bases from V and 2 bases from J, and the germline ends sit 16 bases apart. CDR3 length: 15 amino acids, cysteine to phenylalanine. The sequence is cut down to CDR3 DNA, 45 bases in frame from base 1. Via the germline V gene, CDR1 is SGHTA and CDR2 FQGNSA. The sequencing sample was made of peripheral blood. This sequence was found in a woman aged 60-70 years with acute or convalescent COVID-19. The V gene is TRBV7-2 and the J gene is TRBJ1-1; TRBD1 is a weak D gene call, 6 bases matching. CDR3 sequence: CASSVVGGANTEAFF. The nucleotides are TGTGCCAGCAGTGTCGTTGGGGGGGCCAACACTGAAGCTTTCTTT.